This entry describes one T cell receptor (beta chain). Other DNA sequences within the sample encode an identical CDR3. The germline V and J ends were trimmed by 4 bases and 6 bases, with 16 bases remaining between them. Germline V CDR1 and CDR2: GTSNPN, SVGIG (reference sequence). The CDR3 is 14 residues long. The record originates from a study of CD8+ T cells in alopecia areata. Sequencing used cDNA as its template, made by extracting RNA and reverse transcribing it. Assay: immunoSEQ multiplex PCR; the TCRdb copy retains only in-frame clones and omits some. The sample has roughly 150,000 clones; 45% to 60% are singletons.

The sequencing here drew on CD8+ T cells sorted from blood, taken at week 0. The gene calls are TRBV30 and TRBJ1-5; no reliable D call. This receptor was obtained from a human donor with alopecia areata. The CDR3 DNA sequence: TGTGCCTGGAATCCTCGGGGAGGGAGTCAGCCCCAGCATTTT. Translated, it gives CAWNPRGGSQPQHF.